The clone carrying this T cell receptor (beta chain) was observed a handful of times. The data originate from a study of early T cells in non-severe SARS-CoV-2 infection. On the study more broadly: It was bulk RNA from unsorted whole blood that was sequenced, and the chains were unpaired.

Molecules of cDNA were individually given unique molecular identifiers that were attached to them. TCRdb re-derived calls from the 5' RACE reads in MiXCR, one entry per CDR3 protein. Among roughly 50,000 distinct CDR3 sequences listed, 7.5% to 9.5% were seen once. What was sequenced was whole blood. The receptor was isolated from an adult who was a healthcare worker with PCR-confirmed SARS-CoV-2 infection or an uninfected control (not recorded which).

Here the CDR3 reads CATSEAYTDTQYF. The CDR3 DNA follows: TGTGCCACCAGTGAGGCCTACACAGATACGCAGTATTTT. The rearrangement joins TRBV24-1 to TRBJ2-3; D is unclear. CDR1 is KGHDR and CDR2 is SFDVKD in the germline V gene. There are 13 residues in the CDR3. Between the trimmed V and J ends, which lost 4 bases and 2 bases, there was a span of 6 bases.